A single sample is the source of the 20 T cell receptor beta chains below, sequenced in a study of T cell responses to AZD1222 COVID-19 vaccine. Only in-frame clones appear in the TCRdb table, and some are missing; sequencing was by immunoSEQ multiplex PCR. Among over 110,000 clones listed, approximately 92% were seen once. Specimen: peripheral blood, collected on day 0 of AZD1222 vaccination. The receptors shown here come from an adult in good health.

The chain is built from TRBV5-4 and TRBJ2-2, with TRBD2 matching over 9 bases. Looked up from germline, CDR1 is SGHNT and CDR2 is YYREEE (reference sequence). J was trimmed by 2 bases and V by 6 bases; bases with no gene match: 8. This CDR3 spans 16 amino acids. DNA for the CDR3: TGTGCCAGCACTAAACCGGGACTAGCCAACACCGGGGAGCTGTTTTTT. Its translation: CASTKPGLANTGELFF.

The chain has TRBV5-6 and TRBJ2-5, with D tentatively TRBD1 (6 bases). Looked up from germline, CDR1 is SGHDT and CDR2 is YYEEEE. CDR3 length: 14 residues. V was trimmed by 0 bases and J by 5 bases, leaving 11 bases between them. The CDR3 loop reads CASSLVGGPETQYF. CDR3 coding DNA: TGTGCCAGCAGCTTGGTAGGGGGTCCGGAGACCCAGTACTTC.

The genes are TRBV18 and TRBJ1-5; D is ambiguous. The CDR3 length is 13 residues. Germline CDR1 KGHSH, CDR2 LQKENI. The V and J ends lost 3 bases and 3 bases respectively, with 6 bases between them. CDR3 nucleotides: TGTGCCAGCTCACCTTCGGTCAATCAGCCCCAGCATTTT. Protein sequence: CASSPSVNQPQHF.

The genes are TRBV21-1 and TRBJ1-2. TRBV21-1 is classified as a pseudogene. The CDR3 totals 13 residues. CDR3 coding DNA: TGTGCCAGCAGCAAACCGGTCTACTATGGCTACACCTTC. This encodes CASSKPVYYGYTF.

The chain combines TRBV29-1 with TRBJ1-2; D call uncertain. The V gene lost 0 bases and the J gene lost 7 bases, with 15 bases spanning the gap. This CDR3 comprises 14 residues. Germline V gives CDR1 SQVTM, CDR2 ANQGSEA. CDR3 sequence: CSVEDPGGSVGYTF. CDR3 DNA sequence: TGCAGCGTTGAAGATCCGGGAGGCTCTGTTGGCTACACCTTC.

This chain joins TRBV7-2 and TRBJ2-3; D is ambiguous. The germline CDR1 and CDR2 sequences are SGHTA and FQGNSA. This CDR3 has 15 amino acids. V lost 3 bases, J lost 2 bases, and 12 bases lay in between. This chain's CDR3 is CASSLAYQLTDTQYF. As DNA, the CDR3 is TGTGCCAGCAGCTTGGCGTATCAACTCACAGATACGCAGTATTTT.

The genes are TRBV15 and TRBJ2-7, with TRBD2 identical over 7 bases. CDR3 size: 15 residues. V shed 1 base and J 2 bases; nucleotides not matched to a gene: 5. From germline, CDR1 is LNHNV and CDR2 YYDKDF (reference sequence). In DNA, the CDR3 is TGTGCCACCAGCAGAGGGACTAGTAATACCTACGAGCAGTACTTC. It translates to CATSRGTSNTYEQYF.

This clone occurred once. The V and J genes are TRBV5-1 and TRBJ2-5; D remains unclear. Germline loops: CDR1 SGHRS, CDR2 YFSETQ. Between the trimmed V and J ends, which lost 4 bases and 4 bases, there was a span of 14 bases. CDR3 size: 14 residues. This chain's CDR3 is CASSPSGPRETQYF. The CDR3 DNA reads TGCGCCAGCAGCCCAAGTGGGCCCCGAGAGACCCAGTACTTC. The complete variable domain, with remaining parts taken from reference TRBV5-1 and TRBJ2-5, reads KAGVTQTPRYLIKTRGQQVTLSCSPISGHRSVSWYQQTPGQGLQFLFEYFSETQRNKGNFPGRFSGRQFSNSRSEMNVSTLELGDSALYLCASSPSGPRETQYFGPGTRLLVL.

The genes are TRBV9 and TRBJ1-3, with TRBD1 identical over 8 bases. The CDR3 is 15 residues long. Germline values: CDR1 SGDLS, CDR2 YYNGEE. J was trimmed by 1 base and V by 0 bases; bases with no gene match: 0. The CDR3: CASSVGQGSGNTIYF. DNA of the CDR3: TGTGCCAGCAGCGTAGGACAGGGGTCTGGAAACACCATATATTTT.

The sample holds a few counts of this clone. J is TRBJ2-7 and V is TRBV19; the D is unclear. Germline values: CDR1 LNHDA, CDR2 SQIVND (reference sequence). The CDR3 consists of 14 residues. The germline V and J ends were trimmed by 0 bases and 2 bases, with 8 bases remaining between them. The CDR3: CASSIDHQAYEQYF. The CDR3 DNA reads TGTGCCAGTAGTATAGATCATCAAGCCTACGAGCAGTACTTC.

This clone appeared once. V is TRBV7-2 and J is TRBJ1-1; TRBD1 might be the D (6 bases). Deletions cut 8 bases from V and 4 bases from J, with 17 bases between. Germline loops: CDR1 SGHTA, CDR2 FQGNSA. This CDR3 region has 14 residues. The CDR3 region is CASSRGQRSTEAFF. CDR3 nucleotides: TGTGCCAGCTCCCGGGGGCAGAGGAGCACTGAAGCTTTCTTT.

This chain uses TRBV2 with TRBJ2-6, with D possibly matching TRBD1 (5 bases). V was trimmed by 6 bases and J by 5 bases, leaving 14 bases between them. The length of the CDR3 is 15 residues. The germline gives CDR1 SNHLY, CDR2 FYNNEI. The CDR3 is CASRSERGWANVLTF. In DNA form, the CDR3 reads TGTGCCAGCAGATCCGAAAGGGGCTGGGCCAACGTCCTGACTTTC.

The chain has TRBV28 and TRBJ1-2, with D possibly being TRBD1 (6 bases). V dropped 3 bases and J dropped 5 bases, with 16 bases sitting between them. Germline V lookup: CDR1 MDHEN, CDR2 SYDVKM. The CDR3 runs to 15 residues. In DNA form, the CDR3 reads TGTGCCAGCAGTTTCCCCAGGGTGCAGGGGTATGGCTACACCTTC. Protein sequence: CASSFPRVQGYGYTF.

This chain links TRBV6-1 with TRBJ1-4; D unclear. The CDR3 covers 14 residues. CDR1 is MNHNS and CDR2 is SASEGT in the germline V gene. V lost 3 bases and J lost 8, with 13 bases in between. The CDR3 nucleotides read TGTGCCAGCAGTGAGGACGGCCGTCGAGAAAAACTGTTTTTT. It translates to CASSEDGRREKLFF.

The gene calls are TRBV19 and TRBJ1-1; D is uncertain. Trimming removed 10 bases at V and 5 bases at J, with 11 bases between. CDR1 and CDR2 from the germline V gene are LNHDA and SQIVND (reference sequence). The CDR3 extends over 11 amino acids. CDR3 residues: CAILGGTEAFF. In DNA, the CDR3 is TGTGCCATCCTCGGAGGAACTGAAGCTTTCTTT.

This chain links TRBV11-3 with TRBJ2-1; D not resolved. This CDR3 contains 15 residues. Germline lookup yields CDR1 SGHNT and CDR2 YENEEA. Trimming removed 5 bases at V and 4 bases at J, with 15 bases between. CDR3 bases: TGTGCCAGCAGCCCCGGCGCTACGAAATACAATGAGCAGTTCTTC. Its translation: CASSPGATKYNEQFF. The entire variable domain, with the rest obtained from reference TRBV11-3 and TRBJ2-1, is as follows: EAGVVQSPRYKIIEKKQPVAFWCNPISGHNTLYWYLQNLGQGPELLIRYENEEAVDDSQLPKDRFSAERLKGVDSTLKIQPAELGDSAVYLCASSPGATKYNEQFFGPGTRLTVL.

This clone has at least ten counts. The CDR3, as DNA: TGTGCCTATAGGGACTGGGGAAGCGATACGCAGTATTTT. Protein product: CAYRDWGSDTQYF. This sequence joins TRBV30 and TRBJ2-3; weak D call: TRBD2 (6 bases). The V and J ends lost 7 bases and 6 bases respectively, with 17 bases between them. The CDR3 has 13 residues. Per germline, CDR1 GTSNPN and CDR2 SVGIG (reference sequence).

The rearrangement uses TRBV29-1 and TRBJ1-1; D ambiguous. Germline CDR1 SQVTM, CDR2 ANQGSEA. The V end was cut by 6 bases, the J end by 6 bases, with 11 bases between. This CDR3 is built from 11 residues. The CDR3 coding sequence is TGCAGCGTCCAGGAGGGTCCTGAAGCTTTCTTT. This gives the protein CSVQEGPEAFF.

The V and J genes are TRBV7-8 and TRBJ2-2; 9 positions match TRBD2. The V segment lost 5 bases and the J segment 0 bases; nucleotides outside the gene matches: 7. The CDR3 totals 17 residues. The germline CDR1 and CDR2 sequences are SGHVS and FQNEAQ. This chain's CDR3 is CASSPRLAGANTGELFF. As DNA, the CDR3 is TGTGCCAGCAGCCCCCGATTAGCGGGAGCGAACACCGGGGAGCTGTTTTTT.

The chain has TRBV11-3 and TRBJ2-2; 12 bases align to TRBD2. The CDR3 contains 16 residues. From germline, CDR1 is SGHNT and CDR2 YENEEA. V shed 5 bases and J 1 base; nucleotides not matched to a gene: 2. The CDR3 reads CASSPGLAGNTGELFF. The CDR3 DNA sequence: TGTGCCAGCAGCCCGGGACTAGCGGGGAACACCGGGGAGCTGTTTTTT.